The clone carrying this T cell receptor (beta chain) was found many times. This record comes from a study of regulatory T cells in long-lasting Graves disease. Across the study: With positive TSH receptor antibodies and over 5 years of antithyroid drugs, Graves' disease was considered persistent.

The authors built TCR beta libraries using iRepertoire HTBI primers and Arm-PCR of CDR3 regions. TCRdb re-called the multiplex PCR reads with MiXCR, one entry per CDR3 protein. This table has approximately 500,000 distinct CDR3 sequences, roughly a fifth appearing once. Time point denoted: persistent/refractory GD, antithyroid drugs over 5 years with positive TRAb. After RNA was extracted from PBMCs, the TCR library was made from it. The TCR sequence derives from a female donor with Graves disease. Sequenced material: peripheral blood mononuclear cells (PBMCs), taken when the disease was refractory, from a patient treated with antithyroid drugs.

This chain's CDR3 is CASSLQQSAGANVLTF. The CDR3 nucleotides are TGTGCCAGCAGTTTACAGCAGTCGGCAGGGGCCAACGTCCTGACTTTC. V gene TRBV28 combines with J gene TRBJ2-6; D not resolved. Looked up from germline, CDR1 is MDHEN and CDR2 is SYDVKM. The CDR3 covers 16 residues. Trimming cost V 2 bases and J 4 bases, with 12 bases left between them.